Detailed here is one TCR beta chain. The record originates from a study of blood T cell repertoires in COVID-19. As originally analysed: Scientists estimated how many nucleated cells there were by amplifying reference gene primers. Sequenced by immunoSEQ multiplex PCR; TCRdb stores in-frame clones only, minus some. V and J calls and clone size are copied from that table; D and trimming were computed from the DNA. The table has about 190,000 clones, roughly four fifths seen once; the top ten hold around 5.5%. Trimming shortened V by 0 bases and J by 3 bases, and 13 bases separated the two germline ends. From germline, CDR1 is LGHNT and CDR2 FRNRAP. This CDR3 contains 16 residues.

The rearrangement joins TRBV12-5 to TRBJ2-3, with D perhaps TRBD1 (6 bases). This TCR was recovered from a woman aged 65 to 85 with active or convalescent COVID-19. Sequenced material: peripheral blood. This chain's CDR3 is CASGLVRTDQTDTQYF. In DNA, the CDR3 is TGTGCTAGTGGTTTGGTAAGGACAGACCAGACAGATACGCAGTATTTT.